Each of the 26 T cell receptor beta chains below was sequenced from the same sample in a study of Tregs in tolerant kidney transplant recipients. Produced via immunoSEQ multiplex PCR; TCRdb's table is partial and in-frame only. The table lists some 52,000 clones. The specimen was CD4+ T cells from blood, collected before the transplant. The receptors stem from a human donor who received a combined kidney and bone marrow transplant.

For this clone: The read gets to within 3 residues of the CDR3 end, and the germline J gene fills in the rest. The rearrangement uses TRBV19 and TRBJ2-3; the D gene is possibly TRBD2 (6 bases). Germline CDR1 and CDR2: LNHDA and SQIVND (reference sequence). Trimming shortened V by 7 bases and J by 2 bases, and 16 bases separated the two germline ends. The CDR3 has 15 residues. CDR3 DNA, as far as it was read: TGTGCCAGTACTAAGCGGGTATTAAACACAGATACG. It encodes CASTKRVLNTDT. The complete CDR3 reads CASTKRVLNTDTQYF.

As for this clone: The read ends 3 residues shy of where the CDR3 ends; the end is completed using the germline J gene. This chain joins TRBV19 and TRBJ1-5, with 9 bases aligning to TRBD1. The CDR3 contains 16 residues. Germline V lookup: CDR1 LNHDA, CDR2 SQIVND (reference sequence). Trimming removed 1 base from V and 7 bases from J; junction bases left unmatched: 8. CDR3: CASSIVWTGETQPQHF. The CDR3 bases that were read are TGTGCCAGTAGTATAGTCTGGACAGGGGAAACGCAGCCC.

The CDR3 here is CASSSPDRATYEQYF. The CDR3 bases that were read are TGTGCCAGCAGTTCACCCGACAGGGCAACCTACGAG. The genes are TRBV12-3 or TRBV12-4 and TRBJ2-7; 7 bases align to TRBD1. With the read ending 3 residues before the CDR3 end, the germline J gene is used to fill in that end. V was pared by 4 bases and J by 2 bases, with 8 bases of the junction left unmatched. The CDR3 is made up of 15 amino acids.

The part of the CDR3 DNA that was read is TGTGCCAGCAGCTTACCGGGACAGGAGAACTATGGC. Protein sequence: CASSLPGQENYG. The complete CDR3 sequence is CASSLPGQENYGYTF. The chain links TRBV5-6 to TRBJ1-2; 8 bases line up with TRBD1. The sequenced fragment ends 3 residues before the CDR3 boundary, so the rest is inferred from the germline J gene. The V gene's germline CDR1 is SGHDT and CDR2 YYEEEE. With 2 bases clipped from V and 2 bases from J, the junction kept 5 bases outside the gene matches. The CDR3 has 15 amino acids.

For this clone: The read finishes 3 residues shy of the CDR3 end, and the germline J gene is used to complete it. V is TRBV19 and J is TRBJ2-5; possibly TRBD1 for D (5 bases). This CDR3 spans 13 amino acids. V was trimmed by 5 bases and J by 4 bases, leaving 11 bases between them. Per the germline V gene, CDR1 is LNHDA and CDR2 is SQIVND (reference sequence). The CDR3 DNA, read in part, is TGTGCCAGTAGTCATCAGGGTACAGAGACC. This sequence encodes CASSHQGTET. The whole CDR3 is CASSHQGTETQYF.

On this clone: The CDR3 end is not reached by the read, which stops 3 residues before it; the germline J gene fills it in. V usage is TRBV18 and J usage is TRBJ2-7, with 8 bases fitting TRBD1. V lost 4 bases and J lost 3; bases outside the gene matches: 11. The CDR3 extends over 16 amino acids. Germline V gene data show CDR1 as KGHSH and CDR2 as LQKENI. The DNA read from the CDR3 is TGTGCCAGCTCACTCTTCGGACAGGGTGTTAGCTACGAG. Protein sequence: CASSLFGQGVSYE. The CDR3 in its entirety is CASSLFGQGVSYEQYF. Combining the CDR3 with reference TRBV18 and TRBJ2-7 gives the whole variable domain NAGVMQNPRHLVRRRGQEARLRCSPMKGHSHVYWYRQLPEEGLKFMVYLQKENIIDESGMPKERFSAEFPKEGPSILRIQQVVRGDSAAYFCASSLFGQGVSYEQYFGPGTRLTVT.

A note on this clone: Coverage ceases 3 residues before the CDR3 finishes, and the germline J gene fills in the end. The chain employs TRBV7-6 and TRBJ2-1; unclear D gene. The CDR3 contains 14 residues. Germline V gene data show CDR1 as SGHVS and CDR2 as FNYEAQ. Trimming took off 5 bases at V and 0 bases at J, with 8 bases between the two ends. Here the CDR3 reads CASSPGPSYNEQFF. The sequenced part of the CDR3 DNA is TGTGCCAGCAGCCCTGGCCCCTCCTACAATGAG.

Regarding this clone: The read is 3 residues too short to cover the CDR3 end, so that end is filled in from the germline J gene. The V gene is TRBV7-9, the J gene TRBJ2-2, with 7 bases aligning to TRBD2. The CDR3 runs 14 residues. The germline V gene has CDR1 SEHNR and CDR2 FQNEAQ (reference sequence). The junction had 3 bases not matched to a gene; V was cut back by 4 bases and J by 4 bases. The CDR3 bases that were read are TGTGCCAGCAGCTGGGGACTAACCACCGGGGAG. Translated, it gives CASSWGLTTGE. The full CDR3 protein is CASSWGLTTGELFF.

Concerning this clone: The DNA ends 3 residues before the CDR3 does, and the rest of the CDR3 is filled in from the germline J gene. This chain connects TRBV2 to TRBJ2-7, with a possible D match to TRBD2 (6 bases). Germline V lookup: CDR1 SNHLY, CDR2 FYNNEI. Trimming removed 11 bases at V and 1 base at J, with 18 bases between. CDR3 length: 14 residues. The CDR3 bases that were read are TGTGCCGTGGGACTTTCAGGGAAGTCCTACGAG. This translates into CAVGLSGKSYE. In full, the CDR3 is CAVGLSGKSYEQYF.

Note on this clone: The read ends 3 residues shy of where the CDR3 ends; the end is completed using the germline J gene. The chain joins TRBV2 to TRBJ2-2; 7 nucleotides match TRBD1. Germline assignment: CDR1 SNHLY and CDR2 FYNNEI. The CDR3 sequence is 17 residues long. V was clipped by 2 bases and J by 2 bases; unmatched bases: 8. CDR3 DNA, as far as it was read: TGTGCCAGCAGTGAACCCAGGGGGTCTCCAAACACCGGGGAG. Translated: CASSEPRGSPNTGE. The full CDR3 protein is CASSEPRGSPNTGELFF.

In the case of this clone: The CDR3 is cut off 3 residues early in the read; its end comes from the germline J gene. This chain connects TRBV20-1 to TRBJ1-4; 10 bases line up with TRBD1. CDR3 length: 14 amino acids. The V gene end was trimmed by 6 bases and the J gene end by 5 bases; junction bases not matched to a gene: 6. Germline CDR1 and CDR2: DFQATT and SNEGSKA (reference sequence). The CDR3 bases that were read are TGCAGTGCGGGGGGGGACAGGGGAAATGAAAAA. Translation: CSAGGDRGNEK. The CDR3, in full, reads CSAGGDRGNEKLFF.

Details on this clone: Sequencing ends 3 residues short of the CDR3 end; the germline J gene provides the rest. The chain joins TRBV5-4 to TRBJ1-2; TRBD1 is a possible D gene (5 bases). CDR3 length: 15 residues. The germline CDR1 and CDR2 sequences are SGHNT and YYREEE (reference sequence). V was shortened by 0 bases and J by 4 bases, with 13 bases between the two germline ends. The chain's CDR3 is CASSLGPGQGYGYTF. CDR3 bases read: TGTGCCAGCAGCTTGGGGCCAGGGCAGGGCTATGGC.

About this clone: The missing CDR3 end, 3 residues past where the read stops, is filled in from the germline J gene. The chain combines TRBV5-4 with TRBJ2-2; 10 positions match TRBD2. The length of the CDR3 is 16 residues. Germline CDR1 reads SGHNT; CDR2 reads YYREEE (reference sequence). V was clipped by 3 bases and J by 3 bases; unmatched bases: 5. The sequenced part of the CDR3 DNA is TGTGCCAGCAGCTCACGGACTAGCGGCTACACCGGGGAG. Its translation: CASSSRTSGYTGE. The full-length CDR3 reads as CASSSRTSGYTGELFF.

Comment on this clone: The CDR3 end lies 3 residues beyond the end of the read and is filled in from the germline J gene. The rearrangement links TRBV7-9 to TRBJ2-7; tentative D call: TRBD1 (7 bases). This CDR3 has 14 amino acids. V was trimmed by 8 bases and J by 1 base, leaving 15 bases between them. Germline V gene lookup returns CDR1 SEHNR and CDR2 FQNEAQ (reference sequence). The sequenced CDR3 bases are TGTGCCAGCTCCCCACAGGGGACTTCCTACGAG. This codes for CASSPQGTSYE. The entire CDR3 is CASSPQGTSYEQYF.

With regard to this clone: The observed sequence ends 3 residues before the CDR3 terminus, with the missing tail filled in from the germline J gene. V gene TRBV7-2 combines with J gene TRBJ2-3; TRBD2 might be the D (6 bases). CDR3 size: 14 residues. V lost 3 bases and J lost 2, with 9 bases in between. Germline V lookup: CDR1 SGHTA, CDR2 FQGNSA. The sequenced part of the CDR3 DNA is TGTGCCAGCAGCTTCAGGGACTTCACAGATACG. Its translation is CASSFRDFTDT. The full CDR3 protein reads CASSFRDFTDTQYF.

Remarks on this clone: The CDR3 end is not reached by the read, which stops 3 residues before it; the germline J gene fills it in. The V gene is TRBV5-1, the J gene TRBJ1-1; D ambiguous. Germline lookup yields CDR1 SGHRS and CDR2 YFSETQ. V lost 0 bases, J lost 3 bases, and 9 bases lay in between. This CDR3 comprises 14 residues. CDR3 protein: CASSLAAADTEAFF. The CDR3 DNA, read in part, is TGCGCCAGCAGCTTGGCCGCGGCAGACACTGAA.

A note on this clone: The DNA ends 3 residues before the CDR3 does, and the rest of the CDR3 is filled in from the germline J gene. The gene calls are TRBV6-1 and TRBJ2-4, with D maybe TRBD2 (6 bases). The CDR3 consists of 16 residues. Per the germline V gene, CDR1 is MNHNS and CDR2 is SASEGT. The V end lost 0 bases, the J end lost 0 bases, and 9 bases lay between the germline ends. CDR3 DNA (partial): TGTGCCAGCAGTGAAGCGGGGGGACTAGCCAAAAACATT. Translating gives CASSEAGGLAKNI. The CDR3 in its entirety is CASSEAGGLAKNIQYF.

Turning to this clone: The sequence runs out 3 residues before the end of the CDR3; the remainder is reconstructed from the germline J gene. The chain has TRBV19 and TRBJ2-7; no clear D. CDR3 length: 14 residues. Germline V gene sequence: CDR1 LNHDA, CDR2 SQIVND (reference sequence). Trimming pared 2 bases from V and 0 bases from J, leaving 8 bases between. CDR3 in amino acids: CASSISGSSYEQYF. Incomplete CDR3 DNA: TGTGCCAGTAGTATAAGTGGCAGCTCCTACGAG.

Of note for this clone: The read ends 3 residues early relative to the CDR3; the germline J gene fills the gap. The J gene is TRBJ2-7, the V gene TRBV6-2 or TRBV6-3; 9 positions match TRBD1. Germline CDR1 reads MNHEY; CDR2 reads SVGEGT. Losses at the gene ends were 5 bases for V and 2 bases for J; bases not matched to a gene: 7. The CDR3 length is 15 residues. The part of the CDR3 DNA that was read is TGTGCCAGCAGTCCGGATGGGACAGGGACCTACGAG. Translating it yields CASSPDGTGTYE. The whole CDR3 protein is CASSPDGTGTYEQYF.

Concerning this clone itself: The DNA ends 3 residues before the CDR3 does, and the rest of the CDR3 is filled in from the germline J gene. The chain is built from TRBV29-1 and TRBJ1-1; D is uncertain. CDR1 SQVTM and CDR2 ANQGSEA come from the germline V gene. This CDR3 is 11 amino acids long. V lost 7 bases and J 2 bases, leaving 8 bases between the germline ends. The CDR3 DNA, read in part, is TGCAGCGCAGAAAGAAACACTGAA. Residues: CSAERNTE. The whole CDR3 protein is CSAERNTEAFF.

With respect to this clone: The CDR3 goes on 3 residues after the read ends, and that part is filled in from the germline J gene. The gene calls are TRBV7-2 and TRBJ1-4; possible D gene TRBD1, 5 bases. The CDR3 extends over 14 amino acids. The V gene's germline CDR1 is SGHTA and CDR2 FQGNSA. With 0 bases removed from V and 7 bases from J, the gap between germline ends came to 9 bases. This CDR3 is CASSLAARGEKLFF. The covered CDR3 bases are TGTGCCAGCAGCTTAGCGGCGAGGGGTGAAAAA.

A remark on this clone: From the germline J gene comes the end of the CDR3, since the read stops 3 residues before it. The V call is TRBV19, the J call TRBJ1-1; tentatively, D is TRBD1 (5 bases). Germline loops: CDR1 LNHDA, CDR2 SQIVND (reference sequence). Between the trimmed V and J ends, which lost 9 bases and 1 base, there was a span of 12 bases. This CDR3 has 13 amino acids. CDR3 DNA, as far as it was read: TGTGCCAGCTGGGGAGGGGAGAACACTGAA. Its translation: CASWGGENTE. From start to end, the CDR3 is CASWGGENTEAFF.

Note on this clone: The CDR3 goes on 3 residues after the read ends, and that part is filled in from the germline J gene. The gene calls are TRBV18 and TRBJ2-2, with 7 nucleotides matching TRBD2. The CDR3 loop spans 16 amino acids. The V and J ends lost 5 bases and 1 base, in that order; junction bases with no gene match: 7. Germline assignment: CDR1 KGHSH and CDR2 LQKENI. The CDR3 here is CASSNWASGNTGELFF. Partial CDR3 DNA: TGTGCCAGCTCAAATTGGGCTAGCGGGAACACCGGGGAG.

Comments on this clone: The read halts 3 residues ahead of the CDR3 end, with the missing end drawn from the germline J gene. The rearrangement uses TRBV7-2 and TRBJ2-3; TRBD1 might be the D (5 bases). The CDR3 totals 14 residues. The ends were cut back, 4 bases at V and 5 bases at J, with 13 bases in the middle. Germline loops: CDR1 SGHTA, CDR2 FQGNSA. Incomplete CDR3 DNA: TGTGCCAGCAGCTACCAACGACAGCAAGATACG. Its protein is CASSYQRQQDT. The CDR3, in full, reads CASSYQRQQDTQYF.

With respect to this clone: The read terminates 3 residues before the CDR3 end, so the remaining end is supplied by the germline J gene. The chain employs TRBV11-2 and TRBJ1-2; the D gene is possibly TRBD1 (5 bases). The CDR3 length is 13 residues. With 8 bases removed from V and 4 bases from J, the gap between germline ends came to 14 bases. Germline CDR1 and CDR2: SGHAT and FQNNGV. CDR3: CASSWGGSYGYTF. The CDR3 bases that were read are TGTGCCAGCTCTTGGGGGGGGAGCTATGGC.

A remark on this clone: The read ends 3 residues before the CDR3 terminus; that terminus is restored from the germline J gene. V gene TRBV5-4 combines with J gene TRBJ1-1; TRBD1 is a possible D gene (5 bases). The CDR3 covers 14 residues. The germline CDR1 and CDR2 sequences are SGHNT and YYREEE (reference sequence). V shed 1 base and J shed 2 bases, with 9 bases lying between them. The DNA read from the CDR3 is TGTGCCAGCAGCTTGAGCCAGGGTAACACTGAA. This encodes CASSLSQGNTE. The whole CDR3 sequence is CASSLSQGNTEAFF.